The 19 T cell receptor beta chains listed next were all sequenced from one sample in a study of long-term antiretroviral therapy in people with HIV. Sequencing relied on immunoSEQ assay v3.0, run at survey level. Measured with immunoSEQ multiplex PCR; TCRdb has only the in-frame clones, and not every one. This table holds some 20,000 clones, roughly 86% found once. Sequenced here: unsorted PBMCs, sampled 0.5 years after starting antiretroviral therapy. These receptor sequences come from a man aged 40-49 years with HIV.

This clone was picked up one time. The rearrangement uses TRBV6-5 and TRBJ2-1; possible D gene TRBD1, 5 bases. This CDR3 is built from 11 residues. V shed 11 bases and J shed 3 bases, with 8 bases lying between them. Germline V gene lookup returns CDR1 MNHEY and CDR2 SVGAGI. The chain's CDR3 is CAAGNYNEQFF. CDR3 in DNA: TGTGCCGCAGGGAACTACAATGAGCAGTTCTTC.

DNA of the CDR3: TGCGCCAGCAGCTTGCCCGTACAGCCCAAGGACCGCACAGATACGCAGTATTTT. This gives the protein CASSLPVQPKDRTDTQYF. The chain combines TRBV5-1 with TRBJ2-3; D remains ambiguous. Germline CDR1 and CDR2: SGHRS and YFSETQ. V gave up 1 base and J gave up 1 base, with 19 bases separating them. This CDR3 is 18 amino acids long.

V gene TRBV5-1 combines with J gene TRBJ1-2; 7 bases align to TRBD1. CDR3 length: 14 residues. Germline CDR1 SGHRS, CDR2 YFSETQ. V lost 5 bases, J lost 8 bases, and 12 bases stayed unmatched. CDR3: CASSSDRDILGYTF. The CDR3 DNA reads TGCGCCAGCAGTTCCGACAGGGACATACTCGGCTACACCTTC.

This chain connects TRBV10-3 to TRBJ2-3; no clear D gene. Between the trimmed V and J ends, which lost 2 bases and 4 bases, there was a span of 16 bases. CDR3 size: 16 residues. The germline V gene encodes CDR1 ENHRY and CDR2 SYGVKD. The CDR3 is CAISEDVRVAPDTQYF. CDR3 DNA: TGTGCCATCAGTGAGGACGTTCGGGTTGCCCCAGATACGCAGTATTTT.

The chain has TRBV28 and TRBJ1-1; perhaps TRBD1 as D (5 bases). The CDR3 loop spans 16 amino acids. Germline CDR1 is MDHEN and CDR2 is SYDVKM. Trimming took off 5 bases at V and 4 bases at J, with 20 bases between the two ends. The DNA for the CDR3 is TGTGCCAGCAGTAGGTCGGGGGGGAGAGTGGGCACTGAAGCTTTCTTT. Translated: CASSRSGGRVGTEAFF. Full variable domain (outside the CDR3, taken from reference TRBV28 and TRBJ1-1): DVKVTQSSRYLVKRTGEKVFLECVQDMDHENMFWYRQDPGLGLRLIYFSYDVKMKEKGDIPEGYSVSREKKERFSLILESASTNQTSMYLCASSRSGGRVGTEAFFGQGTRLTVV.

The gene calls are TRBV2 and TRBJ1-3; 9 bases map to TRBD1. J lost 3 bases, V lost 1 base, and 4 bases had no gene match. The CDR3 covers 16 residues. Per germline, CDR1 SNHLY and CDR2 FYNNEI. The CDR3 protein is CASSEVTGGLGNTIYF. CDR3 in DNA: TGTGCCAGCAGTGAAGTAACAGGGGGCCTTGGAAACACCATATATTTT.

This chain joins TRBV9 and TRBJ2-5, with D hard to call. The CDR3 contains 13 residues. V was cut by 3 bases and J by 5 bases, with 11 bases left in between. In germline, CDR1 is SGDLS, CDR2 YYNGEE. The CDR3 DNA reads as TGTGCCAGCAGCGCCTCCCCGTTCGAGACCCAGTACTTC. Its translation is CASSASPFETQYF.

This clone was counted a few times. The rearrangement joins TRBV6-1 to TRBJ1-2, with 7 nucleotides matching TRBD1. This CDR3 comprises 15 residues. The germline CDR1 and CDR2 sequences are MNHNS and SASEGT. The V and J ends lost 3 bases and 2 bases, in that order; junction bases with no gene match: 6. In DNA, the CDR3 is TGTGCCAGCAGTGATTCGTGGGGACAGAACTATGGCTACACCTTC. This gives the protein CASSDSWGQNYGYTF.

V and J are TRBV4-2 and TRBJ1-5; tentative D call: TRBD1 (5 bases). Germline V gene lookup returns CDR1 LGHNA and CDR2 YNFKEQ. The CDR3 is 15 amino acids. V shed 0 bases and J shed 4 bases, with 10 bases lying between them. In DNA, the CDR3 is TGTGCCAGCAGCCAAGATCGGGGGACTAATCAGCCCCAGCATTTT. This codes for CASSQDRGTNQPQHF.

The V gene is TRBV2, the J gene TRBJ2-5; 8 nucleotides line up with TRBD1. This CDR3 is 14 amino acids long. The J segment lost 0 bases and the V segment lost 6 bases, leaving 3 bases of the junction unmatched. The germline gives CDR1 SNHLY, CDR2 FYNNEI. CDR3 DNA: TGTGCCAGCAGGCTGACAGGGGACCAAGAGACCCAGTACTTC. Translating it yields CASRLTGDQETQYF.

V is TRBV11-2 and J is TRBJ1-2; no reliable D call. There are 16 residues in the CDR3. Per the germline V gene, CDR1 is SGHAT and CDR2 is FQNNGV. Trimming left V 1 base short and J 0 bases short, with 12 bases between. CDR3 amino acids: CASSLVSKDPNYGYTF. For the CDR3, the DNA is TGTGCCAGCAGCTTAGTTTCCAAAGATCCTAACTATGGCTACACCTTC.

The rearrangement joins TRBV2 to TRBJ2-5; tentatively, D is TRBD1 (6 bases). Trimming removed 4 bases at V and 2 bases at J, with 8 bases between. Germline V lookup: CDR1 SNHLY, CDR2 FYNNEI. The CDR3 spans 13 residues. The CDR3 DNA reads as TGTGCCAGCAGTGTTCAGGGGCAAGAGACCCAGTACTTC. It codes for CASSVQGQETQYF.

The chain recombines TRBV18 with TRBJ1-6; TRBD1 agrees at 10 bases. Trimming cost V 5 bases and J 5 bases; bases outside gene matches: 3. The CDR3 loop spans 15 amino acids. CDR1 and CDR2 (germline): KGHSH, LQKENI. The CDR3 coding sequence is TGTGCCAGCTCAGAGGACAGGGGGGATAATTCACCCCTCCACTTT. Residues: CASSEDRGDNSPLHF.

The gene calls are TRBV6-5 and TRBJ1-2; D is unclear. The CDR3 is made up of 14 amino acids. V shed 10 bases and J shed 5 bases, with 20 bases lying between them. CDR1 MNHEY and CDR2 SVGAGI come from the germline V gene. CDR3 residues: CAIKHPGYPYGYTF. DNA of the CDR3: TGTGCCATTAAACACCCGGGCTATCCTTATGGCTACACCTTC.

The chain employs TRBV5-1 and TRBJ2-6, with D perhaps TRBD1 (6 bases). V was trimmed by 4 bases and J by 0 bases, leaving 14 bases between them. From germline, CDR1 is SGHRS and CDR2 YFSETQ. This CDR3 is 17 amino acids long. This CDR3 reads CASSKGHRNSGANVLTF. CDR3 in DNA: TGCGCCAGCAGCAAGGGACATCGAAACTCTGGGGCCAACGTCCTGACTTTC.

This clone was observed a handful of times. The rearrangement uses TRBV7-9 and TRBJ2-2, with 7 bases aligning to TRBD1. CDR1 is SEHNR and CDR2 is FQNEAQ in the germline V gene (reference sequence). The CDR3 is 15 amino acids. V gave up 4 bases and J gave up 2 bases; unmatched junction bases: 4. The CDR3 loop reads CASSSGQSNTGELFF. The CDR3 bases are TGTGCCAGCAGCTCGGGACAGTCAAACACCGGGGAGCTGTTTTTT.

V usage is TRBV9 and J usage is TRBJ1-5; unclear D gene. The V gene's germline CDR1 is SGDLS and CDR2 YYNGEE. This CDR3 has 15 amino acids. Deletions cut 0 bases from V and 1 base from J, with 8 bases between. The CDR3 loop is CASSVARGSNQPQHF. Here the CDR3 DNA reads TGTGCCAGCAGCGTAGCAAGAGGAAGCAATCAGCCCCAGCATTTT.

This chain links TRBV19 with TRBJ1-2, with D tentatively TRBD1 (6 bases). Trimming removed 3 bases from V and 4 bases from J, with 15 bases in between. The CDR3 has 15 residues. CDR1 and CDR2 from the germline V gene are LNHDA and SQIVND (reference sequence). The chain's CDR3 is CASSIPGGFGYGYTF. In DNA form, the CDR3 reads TGTGCCAGTAGTATCCCGGGGGGCTTTGGCTATGGCTACACCTTC.

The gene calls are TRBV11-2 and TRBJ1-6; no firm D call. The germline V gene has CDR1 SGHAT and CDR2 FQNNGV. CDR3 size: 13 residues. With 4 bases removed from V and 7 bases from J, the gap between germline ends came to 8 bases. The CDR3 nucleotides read TGTGCCAGCAGCTCTGGAGTGAATTCACCCCTCCACTTT. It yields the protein CASSSGVNSPLHF.